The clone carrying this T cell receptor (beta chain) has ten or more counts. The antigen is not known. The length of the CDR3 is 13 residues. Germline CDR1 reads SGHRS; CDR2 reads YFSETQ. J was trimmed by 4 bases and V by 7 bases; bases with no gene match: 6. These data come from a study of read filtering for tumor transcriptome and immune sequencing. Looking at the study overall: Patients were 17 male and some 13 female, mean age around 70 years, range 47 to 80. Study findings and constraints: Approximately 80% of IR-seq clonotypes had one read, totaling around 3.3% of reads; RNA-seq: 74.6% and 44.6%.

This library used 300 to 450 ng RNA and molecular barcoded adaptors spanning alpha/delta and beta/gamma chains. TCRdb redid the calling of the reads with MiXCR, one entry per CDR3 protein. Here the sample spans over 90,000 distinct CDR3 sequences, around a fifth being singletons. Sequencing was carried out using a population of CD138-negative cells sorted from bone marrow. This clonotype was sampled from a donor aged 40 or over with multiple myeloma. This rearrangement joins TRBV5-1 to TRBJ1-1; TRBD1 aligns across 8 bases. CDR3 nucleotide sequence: TGCGCCAGCGGCTACAGGGGGTCCACTGAAGCTTTCTTT. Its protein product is CASGYRGSTEAFF.